A single TCR beta chain is shown here with its context. Its target is not known. The data are from a study of T cell repertoires in cytomegalovirus infection. At the level of the study: Researchers turned to recently identified HLA-C-restricted CMV epitopes as well as well-studied HLA-B-restricted ones. Signatures in public TCR beta sequences pointed to both CMV infection and matching HLA type. Study-level findings and limits: Ex vivo, HLA-C-restricted CMV-specific TCR beta clonotypes prevailed over the rest of the response.

The V and J ends lost 6 bases and 7 bases, in that order; junction bases with no gene match: 13. This CDR3 spans 17 amino acids. TCRdb recomputed calls from the reads with MiXCR, one row per CDR3 protein. The sample lists about 360,000 distinct CDR3 sequences; just under 35% were seen once. This chain links TRBV12-3 or TRBV12-4 with TRBJ2-1; 12 bases line up with TRBD2. This receptor was obtained from a human donor in good health (CMV status not recorded). Some clones in this sample may be carry-over from other donors' samples. The sample here was cultured PBMCs, taken from culture after CMV antigen stimulation. The CDR3 coding sequence is TGTGCCAGCAGCCGTGGGACTAGCGGGCTACTTATGAATGAGCAGTTCTTC. Amino acids: CASSRGTSGLLMNEQFF.